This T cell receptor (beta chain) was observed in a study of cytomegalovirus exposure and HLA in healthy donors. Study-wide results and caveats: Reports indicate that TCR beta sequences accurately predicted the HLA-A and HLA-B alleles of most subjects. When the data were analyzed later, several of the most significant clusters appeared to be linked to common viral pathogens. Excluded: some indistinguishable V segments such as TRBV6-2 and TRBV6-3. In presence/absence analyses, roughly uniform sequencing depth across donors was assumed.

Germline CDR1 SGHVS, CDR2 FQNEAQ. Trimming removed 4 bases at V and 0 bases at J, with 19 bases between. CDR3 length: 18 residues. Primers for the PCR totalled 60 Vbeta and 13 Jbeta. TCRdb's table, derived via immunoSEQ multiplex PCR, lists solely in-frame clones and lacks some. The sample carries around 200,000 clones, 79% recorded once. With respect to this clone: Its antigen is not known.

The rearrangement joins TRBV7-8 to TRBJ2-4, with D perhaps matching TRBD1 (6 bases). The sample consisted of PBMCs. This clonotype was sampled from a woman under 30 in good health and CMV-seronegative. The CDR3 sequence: CASSSSVGTYLAKNIQYF. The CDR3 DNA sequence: TGTGCCAGCAGCTCCTCGGTTGGGACATATCTAGCCAAAAACATTCAGTACTTC.